The 29 T cell receptor beta chains in this list originate from one sample, sequenced in a study of T cell changes during pregnancy in multiple sclerosis. Libraries were prepared by immunoSEQ multiplex PCR; TCRdb keeps only in-frame clonotypes and omits some of them. Of some 40,000 clones in the sample, 80% to 95% were seen once. The sequencing here drew on CD4+ T cells from peripheral blood mononuclear cells, taken in the third trimester of pregnancy. The receptors were gathered from a female donor in good health, enrolled as a control in a pregnancy study.

The CDR3 sequence: CASSLPAGGRNEQFF. CDR3 nucleotide sequence: TGTGCCAGCAGCCTCCCAGCGGGAGGGCGAAATGAGCAGTTCTTC. The V call is TRBV28, the J call TRBJ2-1; 10 bases line up with TRBD2. The CDR3 runs to 15 residues. Looked up from germline, CDR1 is MDHEN and CDR2 is SYDVKM. V shed 6 bases, J shed 7 bases, and the junction held 9 bases outside the gene matches.

The chain combines TRBV5-8 with TRBJ1-1; 9 nucleotides line up with TRBD1. The germline gives CDR1 SGHTS, CDR2 YDEGEE. This CDR3 is built from 15 residues. J was trimmed by 3 bases and V by 0 bases; bases with no gene match: 3. The CDR3, as DNA: TGTGCCAGCAGCTTGGGGACAGGGGAGGACACTGAAGCTTTCTTT. The encoded protein is CASSLGTGEDTEAFF. Drawing the rest from reference TRBV5-8 and TRBJ1-1, the complete variable domain is EAGVTQSPTHLIKTRGQQATLRCSPISGHTSVYWYQQALGLGLQFLLWYDEGEERNRGNFPPRFSGRQFPNYSSELNVNALELEDSALYLCASSLGTGEDTEAFFGQGTRLTVV.

The sample holds one count of this clone. The chain employs TRBV5-4 and TRBJ2-7; D uncertain. The germline V and J ends were trimmed by 4 bases and 0 bases, with 11 bases remaining between them. The CDR3 extends over 14 amino acids. The germline CDR1 and CDR2 sequences are SGHNT and YYREEE (reference sequence). The CDR3 nucleotides are TGTGCCAGCAGCAAAGACTTCCACTCCTACGAGCAGTACTTC. Translation: CASSKDFHSYEQYF.

This rearrangement joins TRBV28 to TRBJ1-1; unclear D gene. The germline V and J ends were trimmed by 8 bases and 0 bases, with 10 bases remaining between them. The CDR3 extends over 13 amino acids. Per germline, CDR1 MDHEN and CDR2 SYDVKM. CDR3 sequence: CASPKSLNTEAFF. The CDR3 region has the DNA TGTGCCAGCCCTAAGAGTCTGAACACTGAAGCTTTCTTT.

The chain carries TRBV27 and TRBJ2-1; maybe TRBD2 (5 bases). This CDR3 has 17 residues. V lost 6 bases and J 0 bases, leaving 18 bases between the germline ends. The germline CDR1 and CDR2 sequences are MNHEY and SMNVEV (reference sequence). CDR3 region: CASSPAGLHSSYNEQFF. The CDR3 DNA sequence: TGTGCCAGCAGCCCTGCGGGCCTCCACAGCTCCTACAATGAGCAGTTCTTC.

This clone was counted only a few times. The chain combines TRBV9 with TRBJ1-5; a possible D gene is TRBD1 (6 bases). This CDR3 contains 14 residues. The V end lost 4 bases, the J end lost 7 bases, and 15 bases lay between the germline ends. Germline V gene data show CDR1 as SGDLS and CDR2 as YYNGEE. The CDR3 loop reads CASSRGQGPQPQHF. The CDR3 DNA reads TGTGCCAGCAGCCGAGGCCAGGGGCCGCAGCCCCAGCATTTT. The variable domain in full, completed from reference TRBV9 and TRBJ1-5, reads DSGVTQTPKHLITATGQRVTLRCSPRSGDLSVYWYQQSLDQGLQFLIQYYNGEERAKGNILERFSAQQFPDLHSELNLSSLELGDSALYFCASSRGQGPQPQHFGDGTRLSIL.

The CDR3 sequence is CASSLGTTTEQYF. The CDR3 bases are TGTGCCAGCAGCCTAGGGACTACCACCGAGCAGTACTTC. The chain recombines TRBV6-5 with TRBJ2-7; TRBD2 matches at 7 bases. Germline V CDR1 and CDR2: MNHEY, SVGAGI. The CDR3 runs 13 residues. V dropped 6 bases and J dropped 6; count of bases not matched to a gene: 8.

The rearrangement links TRBV15 to TRBJ2-1; 12 bases map to TRBD2. The CDR3 covers 14 residues. Germline-derived CDR1 and CDR2 are LNHNV and YYDKDF (reference sequence). V was pared by 8 bases and J by 8 bases, with 7 bases of the junction left unmatched. The CDR3 region is CATSGLAGLDEQFF. In DNA form, the CDR3 reads TGTGCCACCTCTGGACTAGCGGGGTTGGATGAGCAGTTCTTC.

Points on this clone: Other nucleotide sequences from this sample produce the same CDR3. The genes are TRBV10-3 and TRBJ1-2; 11 nucleotides match TRBD1. Germline CDR1 and CDR2: ENHRY and SYGVKD. Germline trimming cut 11 bases from V and 6 bases from J; bases unmatched to any gene: 8. The CDR3 extends over 13 amino acids. The CDR3 sequence is CALSGTGGNGYTF. The CDR3 coding sequence is TGTGCCCTCTCTGGGACAGGGGGTAATGGCTACACCTTC.

As DNA, the CDR3 is TGTGCCAGCAGCTTGGCACAGGGGGCTGGTGAGCAGTACTTC. Translated: CASSLAQGAGEQYF. The chain is built from TRBV5-4 and TRBJ2-7, with 9 bases lining up with TRBD1. V gave up 0 bases and J gave up 7 bases; unmatched junction bases: 5. Germline assignment: CDR1 SGHNT and CDR2 YYREEE (reference sequence). There are 14 residues in the CDR3.

The genes are TRBV7-6 and TRBJ1-1, with D perhaps TRBD1 (6 bases). Germline assignment: CDR1 SGHVS and CDR2 FNYEAQ. Trimming took 4 bases from V and 5 from J, leaving 14 bases between them. The CDR3 runs 14 residues. CDR3 coding DNA: TGTGCCAGCAGCTCAGGGAGGGGGTTGACTGAAGCTTTCTTT. Translated: CASSSGRGLTEAFF.

CDR3 coding DNA: TGTGCCAGCAGTACCTTAGCGGGAGCCGGGGAGCTGTTTTTT. Its translation is CASSTLAGAGELFF. The J gene is TRBJ2-2, the V gene TRBV27; 9 positions match TRBD2. With 5 bases clipped from V and 6 bases from J, the junction kept 4 bases outside the gene matches. Germline V lookup: CDR1 MNHEY, CDR2 SMNVEV (reference sequence). The CDR3 runs to 14 residues.

V gene TRBV16 combines with J gene TRBJ2-1; the D gene is possibly TRBD2 (6 bases). V lost 1 base and J 3 bases, leaving 10 bases between the germline ends. The V gene's germline CDR1 is KGHSY and CDR2 FQNENV. The CDR3 spans 15 residues. The DNA for the CDR3 is TGTGCCAGCAGCCAATGGGGTAGCGGCTACAATGAGCAGTTCTTC. Amino acids: CASSQWGSGYNEQFF.

The chain recombines TRBV11-3 with TRBJ2-1; the match to TRBD1 covers 10 bases. CDR1 is SGHNT and CDR2 is YENEEA in the germline V gene. This CDR3 comprises 15 residues. With V trimmed by 5 bases and J by 5 bases, 6 bases remained unmatched. The CDR3 region is CASSPTGGANNEQFF. In DNA, the CDR3 is TGTGCCAGCAGCCCGACAGGGGGCGCGAACAATGAGCAGTTCTTC.

V is TRBV7-9 and J is TRBJ2-5, with no clear D. Germline lookup yields CDR1 SEHNR and CDR2 FQNEAQ (reference sequence). The CDR3 spans 15 residues. The V and J ends lost 1 base and 2 bases respectively, with 11 bases between them. This CDR3 reads CASSLGPLLQETQYF. The DNA of the CDR3 is TGTGCCAGCAGCTTAGGACCCCTACTACAAGAGACCCAGTACTTC.

The genes are TRBV2 and TRBJ1-5; D remains unclear. V lost 6 bases to trimming and J lost 7 bases, with 19 bases between them. CDR3 length equals 15 residues. Germline CDR1 SNHLY, CDR2 FYNNEI. CDR3 sequence (DNA): TGTGCCAGCAGGGGGTCATTACGGTGGGAGCAGCCCCAGCATTTT. Residues: CASRGSLRWEQPQHF.

This rearrangement joins TRBV6-5 to TRBJ2-1, with TRBD2 identical over 8 bases. The germline V gene encodes CDR1 MNHEY and CDR2 SVGAGI. The V and J ends lost 0 bases and 9 bases, in that order; junction bases with no gene match: 10. The CDR3 loop spans 16 amino acids. CDR3 protein: CASSYSKTGGPGEQFF. Here the CDR3 DNA reads TGTGCCAGCAGTTACTCGAAAACGGGAGGGCCCGGTGAGCAGTTCTTC.

The chain is built from TRBV27 and TRBJ2-5; possible D gene TRBD1, 7 bases. V was shortened by 3 bases and J by 5 bases, with 13 bases between the two germline ends. CDR1 MNHEY and CDR2 SMNVEV come from the germline V gene (reference sequence). The CDR3 is made up of 14 amino acids. CDR3: CASSFTPGGETQYF. The DNA of the CDR3 is TGTGCCAGCAGTTTCACTCCAGGGGGGGAGACCCAGTACTTC.

This chain uses TRBV6-1 with TRBJ1-1; possible D gene TRBD1, 5 bases. CDR1 and CDR2 from the germline V gene are MNHNS and SASEGT. The CDR3 runs 13 residues. Trimming removed 5 bases from V and 11 bases from J, with 18 bases in between. The CDR3 loop reads CASSQDRRLDAFF. CDR3 DNA: TGTGCCAGCAGTCAAGACAGACGGCTTGACGCTTTCTTT.

CDR3 bases: TGTGCCAGCAGTGACGGGACTAGCGGGAGACCCAATGAGCAGTTCTTC. Translation: CASSDGTSGRPNEQFF. The gene calls are TRBV6-1 and TRBJ2-1; TRBD2 agrees at 14 bases. V shed 3 bases and J 6 bases; nucleotides not matched to a gene: 4. CDR1 MNHNS and CDR2 SASEGT come from the germline V gene. The CDR3 contains 16 residues.

The rearrangement links TRBV7-9 to TRBJ1-5; D unresolved. Trimming pared 5 bases from V and 9 bases from J, leaving 14 bases between. The CDR3 consists of 13 residues. From germline, CDR1 is SEHNR and CDR2 FQNEAQ (reference sequence). The CDR3 reads CASSPAAASPQHF. The CDR3 bases are TGTGCCAGCAGCCCTGCGGCAGCATCGCCCCAGCATTTT.

The CDR3 region has the DNA TGTGCCAGCACTCTCCGGAGTGAAGCTTTCTTT. It encodes CASTLRSEAFF. The genes are TRBV28 and TRBJ1-1; the D is unclear. The germline gives CDR1 MDHEN, CDR2 SYDVKM. The V and J ends lost 7 bases and 7 bases respectively, with 10 bases between them. The CDR3 sequence is 11 residues long.

The chain uses TRBV5-8 and TRBJ1-4; D gene uncertain. The V end lost 1 base, the J end lost 4 bases, and 14 bases lay between the germline ends. Germline-derived CDR1 and CDR2 are SGHTS and YDEGEE. The CDR3 consists of 16 residues. The CDR3 here is CASSLWRVEDNEKLFF. As DNA, the CDR3 is TGTGCCAGCAGCTTGTGGAGGGTGGAAGATAATGAAAAACTGTTTTTT.

The chain joins TRBV25-1 to TRBJ1-1, with D hard to call. The CDR3 covers 13 residues. Germline V gene data show CDR1 as MGHDK and CDR2 as SYGVNS. V gave up 1 base and J gave up 3 bases, with 6 bases separating them. In DNA form, the CDR3 reads TGTGCCAGCAGTGAATCCGGGGACACTGAAGCTTTCTTT. Translated: CASSESGDTEAFF.

The V gene is TRBV9, the J gene TRBJ2-2, with a weak D call TRBD1 (7 bases). The CDR3 is 17 residues long. V was shortened by 0 bases and J by 3 bases, with 15 bases between the two germline ends. CDR1 is SGDLS and CDR2 is YYNGEE in the germline V gene. The CDR3 here is CASSVDGGGDYTGELFF. CDR3 nucleotides: TGTGCCAGCAGCGTAGATGGAGGGGGCGACTACACCGGGGAGCTGTTTTTT. Full variable domain (remainder filled in from reference TRBV9 and TRBJ2-2): DSGVTQTPKHLITATGQRVTLRCSPRSGDLSVYWYQQSLDQGLQFLIQYYNGEERAKGNILERFSAQQFPDLHSELNLSSLELGDSALYFCASSVDGGGDYTGELFFGEGSRLTVL.

The chain combines TRBV27 with TRBJ1-1; D perhaps matches TRBD1 (5 bases). Looked up from germline, CDR1 is MNHEY and CDR2 is SMNVEV (reference sequence). The CDR3 covers 14 residues. Trimming left V 3 bases short and J 4 bases short, with 12 bases between. The CDR3 DNA is TGTGCCAGCAGTTTTAATCCGGGGGGCACTGAAGCTTTCTTT. Amino acid sequence: CASSFNPGGTEAFF.

The CDR3 region is CASSYGTAQETQYF. The CDR3, as DNA: TGTGCCAGCAGTTACGGGACAGCCCAAGAGACCCAGTACTTC. The chain uses TRBV6-6 and TRBJ2-5; TRBD1 agrees at 7 bases. Trimming cost V 2 bases and J 1 base; bases outside gene matches: 1. The CDR3 length is 14 residues. Looked up from germline, CDR1 is MNHNY and CDR2 is SVGAGI (reference sequence).

The chain has TRBV7-3 and TRBJ2-1; weak D call: TRBD1 (6 bases). Deletions cut 5 bases from V and 6 bases from J, with 26 bases between. The CDR3 sequence is 18 residues long. CDR1 and CDR2 (germline): SGHTA, FQGTGA. CDR3 loop: CASSPNPRGEGSLNEQFF. The CDR3, as DNA: TGTGCCAGCAGCCCCAATCCCAGGGGAGAAGGAAGCCTCAATGAGCAGTTCTTC.

The V call is TRBV6-1, the J call TRBJ2-7; 8 bases agree with TRBD1. Per germline, CDR1 MNHNS and CDR2 SASEGT. This CDR3 has 16 residues. With V trimmed by 1 base and J by 7 bases, 12 bases remained unmatched. Here the CDR3 DNA reads TGTGCCAGCAGTGAAGAACCGGTAGACAGGGGAAGGGAGCAGTACTTC. This gives the protein CASSEEPVDRGREQYF.